This TCR beta chain is from a study of T-cell memory formation after mild COVID-19. Study details: TCR clusters were mostly confined to one donor each. Whole-study findings and limits: For second-wave clones that peaked at day 37, SARS-CoV-2 specificity went unverified. Pre-infection memory contained some responding clones, which suggested that cross-reactive memory had joined.

Germline CDR1 is SNHLY and CDR2 is FYNNEI. The CDR3 is 15 residues long. V lost 5 bases to trimming and J lost 1 base, with 11 bases between them. Of note for this clonotype: The antigen is unknown.

TCR alpha and TCR beta cDNA libraries with sample barcodes and UMIs came from 5'RACE using constant-segment primers. TCRdb analysed the 5' RACE reads with MiXCR anew, one entry per CDR3 protein. This table holds a few hundred thousand distinct CDR3 sequences, 20% to 25% found once. J is TRBJ2-2 and V is TRBV2; D is perhaps TRBD1 (6 bases). Material: PBMCs or a T cell subset sorted from them (not recorded which). The TCR comes from an adult woman who had mild COVID-19 (a few samples of this study predate the infection). Cell type and time point are not known. This CDR3 is CASSTGTLNTGELFF. As DNA, the CDR3 is TGTGCCAGCAGTACCGGGACACTGAACACCGGGGAGCTGTTTTTT.